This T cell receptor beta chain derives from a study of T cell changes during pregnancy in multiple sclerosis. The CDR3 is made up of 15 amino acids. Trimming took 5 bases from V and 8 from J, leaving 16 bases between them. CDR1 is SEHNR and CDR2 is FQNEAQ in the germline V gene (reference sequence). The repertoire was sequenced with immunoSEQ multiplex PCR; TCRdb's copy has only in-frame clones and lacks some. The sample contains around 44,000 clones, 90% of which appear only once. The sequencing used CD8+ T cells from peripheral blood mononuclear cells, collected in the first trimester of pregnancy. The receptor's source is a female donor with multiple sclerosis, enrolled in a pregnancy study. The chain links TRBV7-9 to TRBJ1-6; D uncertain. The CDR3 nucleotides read TGTGCCAGCAGCCAAGATTCAAGCGGGCATTCACCCCTCCACTTT. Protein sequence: CASSQDSSGHSPLHF.